Sequencing of this T cell receptor beta chain was carried out in a study of blood T cells in healthy people across ages. Broader study findings: Strong correlation linked observed beta diversity and percent naive T cells.

Primers used in a second PCR of roughly 6 to 12 cycles were a sample-barcoded 5' primer and a J-beta primer mix. TCRdb re-analysed the 5' RACE reads in MiXCR, keeping a single row per CDR3 protein. Here the sample spans about 500,000 distinct CDR3 sequences, 24% being singletons. This clonotype was recorded a few times. Its antigen is still unknown. The CDR3 spans 12 residues. The V end was cut by 4 bases, the J end by 6 bases, with 11 bases between. In germline, CDR1 is SGHRS, CDR2 YFSETQ. The people who gave samples were healthy Caucasians from Russia, aged about 6 to 100. This sample was shared with a second study, whose subject was T cells of mothers and their children. That source reports: All extracted RNA went into cDNA synthesis, approximately 1.4 ug per 15 ul.

The chain couples TRBV5-1 to TRBJ2-7; D might be TRBD2 (6 bases). The sequencing sample was made of blood. This clonotype originated in a boy aged 5-17 years in good health. Written as DNA, the CDR3 is TGCGCCAGCAGCCCGACTAGACTCGAGCAGTACTTC. It codes for CASSPTRLEQYF.